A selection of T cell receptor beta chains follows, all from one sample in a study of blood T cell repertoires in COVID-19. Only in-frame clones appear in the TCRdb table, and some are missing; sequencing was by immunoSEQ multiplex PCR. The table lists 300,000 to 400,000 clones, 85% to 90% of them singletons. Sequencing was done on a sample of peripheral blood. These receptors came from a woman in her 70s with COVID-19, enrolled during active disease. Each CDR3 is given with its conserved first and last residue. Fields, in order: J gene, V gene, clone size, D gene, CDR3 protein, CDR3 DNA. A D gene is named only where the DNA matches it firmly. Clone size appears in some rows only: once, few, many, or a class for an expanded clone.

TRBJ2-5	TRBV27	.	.	CASRQRTGETQYF	TGTGCCAGCAGGCAAAGGACGGGGGAGACCCAGTACTTC
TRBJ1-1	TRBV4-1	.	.	CASSRYLAGETEAFF	TGCGCCAGCAGCCGATACCTCGCAGGGGAGACTGAAGCTTTCTTT
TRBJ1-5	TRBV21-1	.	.	CASSRDRTCGTNQPQHF	TGTGCCAGCAGCAGGGACAGGACTTGTGGTACCAATCAGCCCCAGCATTTT
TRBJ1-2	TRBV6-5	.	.	CASRQTGVYGYTF	TGTGCCAGCAGGCAGACAGGAGTCTATGGCTACACCTTC
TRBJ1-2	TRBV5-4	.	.	CASSLTGLAYGYTF	TGTGCCAGCAGCTTAACGGGACTTGCCTATGGCTACACCTTC
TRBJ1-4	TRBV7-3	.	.	CASSLGRDEKLFF	TGTGCCAGCAGCTTAGGCCGGGATGAAAAACTGTTTTTT
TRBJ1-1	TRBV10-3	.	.	CAISPRGQSNTEAFF	TGTGCCATCAGTCCCCGCGGACAGAGCAACACTGAAGCTTTCTTT
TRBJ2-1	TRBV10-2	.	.	CASSVIRFREQFF	TGCGCCAGCTCAGTTATCAGGTTTCGGGAGCAGTTCTTC
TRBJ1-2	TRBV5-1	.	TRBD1	CASSLGTGGLGYTF	TGCGCCAGCAGCTTGGGGACAGGGGGACTTGGCTACACCTTC
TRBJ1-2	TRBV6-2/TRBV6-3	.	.	CASSYGSGYGYTF	TGTGCCAGCAGTTACGGCTCGGGCTATGGCTACACCTTC
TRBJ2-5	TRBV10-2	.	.	CASSGSTQETQYF	TGCGCCAGCAGTGGTTCTACTCAAGAGACCCAGTACTTC
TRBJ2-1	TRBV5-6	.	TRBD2	CASSSSGGPYNEQFF	TGTGCCAGCAGCTCCTCGGGGGGGCCCTACAATGAGCAGTTCTTC
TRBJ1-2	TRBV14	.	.	CASSQAGAGGYTF	TGTGCCAGCAGCCAGGCGGGGGCAGGTGGCTACACCTTC
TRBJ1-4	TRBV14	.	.	CASSQDRMWGGYEKLFF	TGTGCCAGCAGCCAAGATCGTATGTGGGGGGGGTATGAAAAACTGTTTTTT
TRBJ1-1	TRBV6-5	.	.	CASSYSSSNTEAFF	TGTGCCAGCAGTTACTCGAGCTCGAACACTGAAGCTTTCTTT
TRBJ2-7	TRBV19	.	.	CASSPSLASVREQYF	TGTGCCAGTAGTCCCTCCCTAGCGAGTGTACGGGAGCAGTACTTC
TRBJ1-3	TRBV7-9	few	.	CASSHGGSGLSGNTIYF	TGTGCCAGCAGCCACGGCGGCTCAGGGCTCTCTGGAAACACCATATATTTT
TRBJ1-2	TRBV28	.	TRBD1	CASSHRGRGGYTF	TGTGCCAGCAGTCACAGGGGGCGAGGCGGCTACACCTTC
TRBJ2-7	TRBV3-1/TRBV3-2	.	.	CASSQGAEMHEQYF	TGTGCCAGCAGCCAAGGGGCAGAAATGCACGAGCAGTACTTC
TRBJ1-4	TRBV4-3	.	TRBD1	CASSQDRPSGTGVGEKLFF	TGCGCCAGCAGCCAAGATAGGCCGTCAGGGACAGGGGTAGGGGAAAAACTGTTTTTT
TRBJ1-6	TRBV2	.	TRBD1	CASSTGTGTISPLHF	TGTGCCAGCAGTACCGGGACAGGTACGATTTCACCCCTCCACTTT
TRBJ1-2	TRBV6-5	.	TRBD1	CASTLTGGDYGYTF	TGTGCCAGCACGTTGACAGGGGGTGACTATGGCTACACCTTC
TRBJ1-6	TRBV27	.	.	CGHSNSPLHF	TGTGGGCACAGCAATTCACCCCTCCACTTT
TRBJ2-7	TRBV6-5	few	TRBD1	CASSLQGAGEQYF	TGTGCCAGCAGTCTACAGGGGGCGGGAGAGCAGTACTTC
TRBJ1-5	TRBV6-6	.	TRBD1	CASSYGRGRGQPQHF	TGTGCCAGCAGTTACGGCAGGGGGCGGGGTCAGCCCCAGCATTTT
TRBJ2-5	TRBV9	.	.	CASSVIPGRGGETQYF	TGTGCCAGCAGCGTGATCCCGGGACGGGGAGGAGAGACCCAGTACTTC
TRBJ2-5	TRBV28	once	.	CASKQGGGETQYF	TGTGCCAGCAAGCAGGGAGGGGGGGAGACCCAGTACTTC
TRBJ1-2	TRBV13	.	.	CASSSEYGYTF	TGTGCCAGCAGCTCCGAGTATGGCTACACCTTC
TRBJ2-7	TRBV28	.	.	CASSRDNAYEQYF	TGTGCCAGCAGCCGGGATAACGCCTACGAGCAGTACTTC
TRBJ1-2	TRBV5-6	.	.	CASSLQGTANYGYTF	TGTGCCAGCAGCTTGCAGGGGACGGCTAACTATGGCTACACCTTC
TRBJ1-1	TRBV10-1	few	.	CASSDRGRTEAFF	TGCGCCAGCAGTGACCGGGGTAGGACTGAAGCTTTCTTT
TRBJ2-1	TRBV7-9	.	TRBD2	CASSEGTTEQFF	TGTGCCAGCAGCGAAGGGACTACAGAGCAGTTCTTC
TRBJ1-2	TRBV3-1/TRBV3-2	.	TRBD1	CASSHTGGYYGYTF	TGTGCCAGCAGCCACACAGGGGGCTACTATGGCTACACCTTC
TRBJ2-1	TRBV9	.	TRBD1	CASSVTGDASYNEQFF	TGTGCCAGCAGCGTAACAGGGGATGCGTCCTACAATGAGCAGTTCTTC
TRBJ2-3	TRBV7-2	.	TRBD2	CASSLGKRGPTDTQYF	TGTGCCAGCAGCTTAGGGAAGCGGGGACCCACAGATACGCAGTATTTT
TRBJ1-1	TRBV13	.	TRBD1	CASQIETGSEAFF	TGTGCCAGCCAGATTGAGACAGGGTCGGAAGCTTTCTTT
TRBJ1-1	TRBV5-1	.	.	CASSLDWNTEAFF	TGCGCCAGCAGCTTGGACTGGAACACTGAAGCTTTCTTT
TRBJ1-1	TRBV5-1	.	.	CASSFGQGFEAFF	TGCGCCAGCAGCTTCGGCCAGGGATTTGAAGCTTTCTTT
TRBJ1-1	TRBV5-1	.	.	CASSLIGDGTEAFF	TGCGCCAGCAGCTTGATAGGGGATGGGACTGAAGCTTTCTTT
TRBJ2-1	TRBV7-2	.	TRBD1	CASSFPGQISDVNEQFF	TGTGCCAGCAGCTTCCCGGGACAGATTAGTGATGTCAATGAGCAGTTCTTC
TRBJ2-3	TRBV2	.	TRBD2	CASSATSGGTDTQYF	TGTGCCAGCAGCGCAACTAGCGGGGGCACAGATACGCAGTATTTT
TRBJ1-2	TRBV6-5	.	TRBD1	CASTDRAEGYTF	TGTGCCAGCACCGACAGGGCAGAAGGCTACACCTTC
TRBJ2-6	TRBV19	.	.	CASRRDTPIGANVLTF	TGTGCCAGCCGAAGGGACACCCCTATAGGGGCCAACGTCCTGACTTTC
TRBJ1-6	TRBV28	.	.	CASSSLTGNSPLHF	TGTGCCAGCAGTTCGTTGACGGGGAATTCACCCCTCCACTTT
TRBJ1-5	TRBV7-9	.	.	CASSLGGPRQPQHF	TGTGCCAGCAGCTTAGGAGGGCCGAGGCAGCCCCAGCATTTT
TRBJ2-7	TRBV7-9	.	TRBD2	CASTPGPAGGEVLYF	TGTGCCAGCACCCCAGGGCCAGCGGGGGGCGAGGTCCTGTACTTC
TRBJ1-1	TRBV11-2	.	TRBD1	CASSSRQGRDTEAFF	TGTGCCAGCAGCTCTCGACAGGGTCGTGACACTGAAGCTTTCTTT
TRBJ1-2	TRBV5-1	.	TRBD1	CASSDGQGHYGYTF	TGCGCCAGCAGCGACGGACAGGGTCACTATGGCTACACCTTC
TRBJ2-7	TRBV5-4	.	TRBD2	CASSLIASGDYEQYF	TGTGCCAGCAGCTTGATCGCTAGCGGGGACTACGAGCAGTACTTC
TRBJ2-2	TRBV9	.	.	CASSVGQGGELFF	TGTGCCAGCAGCGTAGGTCAGGGCGGGGAGCTGTTTTTT
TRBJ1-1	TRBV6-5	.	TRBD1	CASSPDRGRAFF	TGTGCCAGCAGCCCGGACAGGGGGAGAGCTTTCTTT
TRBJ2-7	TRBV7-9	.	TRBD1	CASSLAFGQGAGEQYF	TGTGCCAGCAGCTTAGCGTTCGGGCAGGGGGCGGGTGAGCAGTACTTC
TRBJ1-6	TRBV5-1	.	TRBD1	CASSLATGEGSPLHF	TGCGCCAGCAGCTTGGCCACAGGGGAAGGTTCACCCCTCCACTTT
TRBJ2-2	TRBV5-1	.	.	CASSLAGENTGELFF	TGCGCCAGCAGCTTGGCGGGGGAAAACACCGGGGAGCTGTTTTTT
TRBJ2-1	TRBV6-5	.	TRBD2	CASSWTSGGVGEQFF	TGTGCCAGCAGTTGGACTAGCGGGGGGGTAGGTGAGCAGTTCTTC
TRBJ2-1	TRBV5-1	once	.	CASSLNAGAYNEQFF	TGCGCCAGCAGCTTGAACGCGGGCGCTTACAATGAGCAGTTCTTC
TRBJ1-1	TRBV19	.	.	CASSLLTGSTEAFF	TGTGCCAGTAGTCTCCTAACAGGGTCCACTGAAGCTTTCTTT
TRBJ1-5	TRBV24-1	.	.	CATSAGVYSNQPQHF	TGTGCCACCAGTGCAGGGGTGTATAGCAATCAGCCCCAGCATTTT